This TCR beta chain was captured by sequencing in a study of T cells in Graves' hyperthyroidism and ophthalmopathy. From RNA transcripts, TCR beta CDR3 regions were amplified. Using the HTBI primer set, a first-round RT-PCR was run on the TCR CDR3. TCRdb re-analysed the multiplex PCR reads in MiXCR, keeping a single row per CDR3 protein. The sample records under 250,000 distinct CDR3 sequences, less than 20% being singletons. This clonotype was counted at least ten times. The CDR3 runs to 15 residues. Trimming cost V 5 bases and J 6 bases; bases outside gene matches: 8. Per the germline V gene, CDR1 is MDHEN and CDR2 is SYDVKM.

The sequencing input was blood. The sequence was collected from a woman aged 45-65 years with Graves' hyperthyroidism. This sequence joins TRBV28 and TRBJ2-1; TRBD2 aligns across 9 bases. CDR3 loop: CASSGGLAGFNEQFF. CDR3 nucleotides: TGTGCCAGCAGTGGGGGACTAGCTGGATTCAATGAGCAGTTCTTC.